Shown below are 14 T cell receptor beta chains from a single sample sequenced in a study of shared clonotypes between healthy human individuals. Only in-frame clones appear in the TCRdb table, and some are missing; sequencing was by immunoSEQ multiplex PCR. The sample shows approximately 1,000,000 clones, around 78% of them seen only once. Specimen: memory CD4+ T cells from PBMCs. Stated subset: CD45RA-negative fraction. Receptors originate from a man between 18 and 29 years old in good health. Some clones in this sample may be carry-over from other donors' samples.

In the case of this clone: Within the sample, other DNA sequences also encode this same CDR3. The chain links TRBV7-7 to TRBJ2-1; the match to TRBD1 covers 12 bases. The CDR3 covers 15 residues. Germline lookup yields CDR1 SSHAT and CDR2 FNYEAQ (reference sequence). The J segment lost 6 bases and the V segment lost 5 bases, leaving 5 bases of the junction unmatched. The CDR3 DNA reads as TGTGCCAGCAGCCCCGGGACAGGGGGCGGCAATGAGCAGTTCTTC. It yields the protein CASSPGTGGGNEQFF.

The V gene is TRBV7-9, the J gene TRBJ2-1; D is uncertain. V dropped 4 bases and J dropped 12 bases, with 10 bases sitting between them. The CDR3 extends over 11 amino acids. In germline, CDR1 is SEHNR, CDR2 FQNEAQ (reference sequence). The CDR3: CASSSPTRQFF. The DNA for the CDR3 is TGTGCCAGCAGCTCCCCGACGAGGCAGTTCTTC.

This clone was observed once. CDR3 DNA sequence: TGTGCCAGCAGCCGGAGGATGTCTCAAGAGACCCAGTACTTC. Amino acids: CASSRRMSQETQYF. V and J are TRBV7-2 and TRBJ2-5; TRBD2 might be the D (5 bases). Trimming took off 5 bases at V and 2 bases at J, with 12 bases between the two ends. The CDR3 length is 14 residues. CDR1 SGHTA and CDR2 FQGNSA come from the germline V gene.

The chain has TRBV28 and TRBJ2-7, with 8 bases fitting TRBD2. The CDR3 extends over 16 amino acids. CDR1 and CDR2 from the germline V gene are MDHEN and SYDVKM. Losses at the gene ends were 6 bases for V and 3 bases for J; bases not matched to a gene: 13. The CDR3 DNA follows: TGTGCCAGCAGCGCGTGGAGGAGCGGGAGAAGCTACGAGCAGTACTTC. Encoded protein: CASSAWRSGRSYEQYF.

V is TRBV7-6 and J is TRBJ2-5, with 9 bases that match TRBD2. The length of the CDR3 is 15 residues. The ends lost 6 bases at V and 3 bases at J; junction bases unmatched: 8. Germline V CDR1 and CDR2: SGHVS, FNYEAQ. The CDR3 region is CASSFPGLAKETQYF. CDR3 coding DNA: TGTGCCAGCAGTTTTCCGGGACTAGCAAAAGAGACCCAGTACTTC.

V gene TRBV9 combines with J gene TRBJ2-7, with 7 bases identical to TRBD1. Unmatched junction bases numbered 12, after V lost 5 bases and J lost 4 bases. This CDR3 is 15 amino acids long. The V gene's germline CDR1 is SGDLS and CDR2 YYNGEE. In DNA, the CDR3 is TGTGCCAGCAGTCCCCTAGGACAGGCGAATTACGAGCAGTACTTC. Amino acids: CASSPLGQANYEQYF.

With regard to this clone: The sample carries other DNA sequences with the same CDR3. This chain uses TRBV19 with TRBJ1-5; 7 positions agree with TRBD1. Germline values: CDR1 LNHDA, CDR2 SQIVND (reference sequence). The CDR3 runs to 13 residues. J was trimmed by 4 bases and V by 7 bases; bases with no gene match: 4. CDR3 region: CASTGQLNQPQHF. DNA of the CDR3: TGTGCCAGTACGGGACAGCTTAATCAGCCCCAGCATTTT.

The rearrangement links TRBV4-2 to TRBJ2-7; D is unresolved. There are 15 residues in the CDR3. The V and J ends lost 4 bases and 1 base respectively, with 14 bases between them. The germline V gene encodes CDR1 LGHNA and CDR2 YNFKEQ. The chain's CDR3 is CASSPDLGNSYEQYF. DNA for the CDR3: TGTGCCAGCAGCCCCGACCTAGGTAATTCCTACGAGCAGTACTTC.

This chain joins TRBV11-3 and TRBJ2-3; the match to TRBD1 covers 9 bases. V dropped 1 base and J dropped 4; count of bases not matched to a gene: 6. Per germline, CDR1 SGHNT and CDR2 YENEEA. CDR3 length: 16 amino acids. CDR3 amino acids: CASSLGGDRAADTQYF. Written as DNA, the CDR3 is TGTGCCAGCAGCTTAGGGGGGGACAGGGCTGCAGATACGCAGTATTTT.

This rearrangement joins TRBV10-3 to TRBJ2-1; perhaps TRBD2 as D (6 bases). V lost 10 bases, J lost 3 bases, and 13 bases lay in between. There are 13 residues in the CDR3. Looked up from germline, CDR1 is ENHRY and CDR2 is SYGVKD. This CDR3 is CATRGADYNEQFF. As DNA, the CDR3 is TGTGCCACCCGCGGGGCGGACTACAATGAGCAGTTCTTC.

V and J are TRBV7-9 and TRBJ2-5; D tentatively reads TRBD1 or TRBD2 (5 bases each). The germline V gene encodes CDR1 SEHNR and CDR2 FQNEAQ (reference sequence). The CDR3 runs to 16 residues. Trimming pared 5 bases from V and 4 bases from J, leaving 20 bases between. In nucleotides, the CDR3 is TGTGCCAGCAGCGGGACCGTCTGGAACCTAGGAGAGACCCAGTACTTC. It codes for CASSGTVWNLGETQYF.

This chain connects TRBV29-1 to TRBJ1-2; 7 bases align to TRBD1. J lost 7 bases, V lost 4 bases, and 9 bases had no gene match. CDR1 is SQVTM and CDR2 is ANQGSEA in the germline V gene. CDR3 length: 13 amino acids. The DNA for the CDR3 is TGCAGCGTTGGGTGGGGCAGGGGGGCTGGCTACACCTTC. Its protein is CSVGWGRGAGYTF.

The rearrangement uses TRBV7-2 and TRBJ1-5; no definite D call. The CDR3 covers 12 residues. Germline CDR1 reads SGHTA; CDR2 reads FQGNSA. Trimming left V 2 bases short and J 6 bases short, with 5 bases between. CDR3 in DNA: TGTGCCAGCAGCTTATTCGGTCAGCCCCAGCATTTT. It is translated as CASSLFGQPQHF.

The chain has TRBV15 and TRBJ2-3, with 7 nucleotides matching TRBD2. The CDR3 runs 14 residues. Germline V gives CDR1 LNHNV, CDR2 YYDKDF (reference sequence). The V segment lost 1 base and the J segment 3 bases; nucleotides outside the gene matches: 1. Here the CDR3 reads CATSRGEGTDTQYF. CDR3 in DNA: TGTGCCACCAGCAGAGGGGAGGGGACAGATACGCAGTATTTT.